This T cell receptor (beta chain) was profiled in a study of tumor-infiltrating lymphocytes in oesophageal squamous cell carcinoma. The CDR3 is made up of 12 amino acids. Germline V gene data show CDR1 as SGHVS and CDR2 as FQNEAQ. MiXCR was run by TCRdb on the PCR reads, yielding one entry per CDR3 protein. This sample yields about 11,000 distinct CDR3 sequences, of which 50% to 60% are seen a single time; approximately 23% belongs to the top ten. Sequenced sample: esophageal tumor tissue. The chain links TRBV7-8 to TRBJ2-7; no definite D call. TRBJ2-5 explains the end of the DNA better; the J call may be wrong. The clonotype originates from a male donor with esophageal squamous cell carcinoma. The CDR3 nucleotides are TGTGCCAGCAGCTTAGTTGGAGAGACCCAGTACTTC. This translates into CASSLVGETQYF.